This T cell receptor beta chain originates from a study of shared T cell receptors in the human thymus. V gave up 5 bases and J gave up 8 bases, with 13 bases separating them. The CDR3 has 12 amino acids. Per the germline V gene, CDR1 is SGDLS and CDR2 is YYNGEE. Assay used: immunoSEQ multiplex PCR; TCRdb lists only in-frame clones, some missing. Here the sample spans some 400,000 clones, 85% to 95% being singletons. The genes are TRBV9 and TRBJ1-2; maybe TRBD1 (5 bases). The clonotype comes from a human donor. The material sequenced was thymocytes. The CDR3: CASSETVRGYTF. The CDR3 nucleotides are TGTGCCAGCAGTGAGACAGTGCGGGGCTACACCTTC.